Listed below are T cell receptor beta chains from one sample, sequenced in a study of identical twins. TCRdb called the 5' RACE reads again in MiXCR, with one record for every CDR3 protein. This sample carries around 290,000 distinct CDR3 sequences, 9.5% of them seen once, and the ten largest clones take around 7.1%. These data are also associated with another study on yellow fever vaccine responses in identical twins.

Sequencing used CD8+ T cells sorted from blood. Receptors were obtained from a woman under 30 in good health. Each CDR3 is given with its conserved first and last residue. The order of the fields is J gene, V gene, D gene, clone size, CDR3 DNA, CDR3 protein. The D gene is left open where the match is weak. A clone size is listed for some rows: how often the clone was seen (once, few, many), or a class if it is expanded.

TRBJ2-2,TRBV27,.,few,TGTGCCAGCAGTACGCTTGCCGGGGAGCTGTTTTTT,CASSTLAGELFF
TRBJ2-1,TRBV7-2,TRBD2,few,TGTGCCAGCAGCTTAGCGGGGCGGGGGGACTACTACAATGAGCAGTTCTTC,CASSLAGRGDYYNEQFF
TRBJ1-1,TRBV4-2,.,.,TGTGCCAGCAGCCAAGCCCGGGACTCTGAAGCTTTCTTT,CASSQARDSEAFF
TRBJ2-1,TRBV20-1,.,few,TGCAGTGCGGGTACCTACAATGAGCAGTTCTTC,CSAGTYNEQFF
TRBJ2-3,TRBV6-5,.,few,TGTGCCAGCAGTTATGGGTGGGGCAGGGATCAAGATACGCAGTATTTT,CASSYGWGRDQDTQYF
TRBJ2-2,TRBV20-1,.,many,TGCAGTGCTAGAGATCTAATGGGAAACGGGGAGCTGTTTTTT,CSARDLMGNGELFF
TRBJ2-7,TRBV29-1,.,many,TGCAGCGTTGTACCCGACAGTTCCTACGAGCAGTACTTC,CSVVPDSSYEQYF
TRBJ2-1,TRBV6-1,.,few,TGTGCCAGCAGTCGGGAAAGCGACTACAATGAGCAGTTCTTC,CASSRESDYNEQFF
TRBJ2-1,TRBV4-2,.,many,TGTGCCAGCAGCCAAGACGGATACAATGAGCAGTTCTTC,CASSQDGYNEQFF
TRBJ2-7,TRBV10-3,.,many,TGTGCCATCAGGGGGTCGTACGAGCAGTACTTC,CAIRGSYEQYF
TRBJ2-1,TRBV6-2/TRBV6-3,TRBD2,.,TGTGCCAGCAGTTACTCGATTGCTAGCGGGGGGTTTAATGAGCAGTTCTTC,CASSYSIASGGFNEQFF
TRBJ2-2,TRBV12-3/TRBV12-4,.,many,TGTGCCAGCACCCAGTCCGGACAGACAAAAACCGGGGAGCTGTTTTTT,CASTQSGQTKTGELFF
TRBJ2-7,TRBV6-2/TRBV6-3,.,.,TGTGCCAGCAGTTACGATGCGGCCTACGAGCAGTACTTC,CASSYDAAYEQYF
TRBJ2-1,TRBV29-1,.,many,TGCAGCGTTGATAGGCTGGAGCTTGGCTCCTACAATGAGCAGTTCTTC,CSVDRLELGSYNEQFF
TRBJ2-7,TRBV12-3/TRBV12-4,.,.,TGTGCCAGCAGTTTAGCAACACTCAACGAGCAGTACTTC,CASSLATLNEQYF
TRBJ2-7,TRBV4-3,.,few,TGCGCCAGCAGCCAAGATCGGGTGGCGGAGGGGTACGAGCAGTACTTC,CASSQDRVAEGYEQYF
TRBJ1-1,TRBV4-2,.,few,TGTGCCAGCAGCCCGACGGTGACAGGTCCTGAAGCTTTCTTT,CASSPTVTGPEAFF
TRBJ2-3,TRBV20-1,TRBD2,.,TGCAGTGCTGCAGATAGCGGGAGCACAGATACGCAGTATTTT,CSAADSGSTDTQYF
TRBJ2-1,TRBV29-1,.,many,TGCAGCGTTGAATGGGACGCCGGATACAATGAGCAGTTCTTC,CSVEWDAGYNEQFF
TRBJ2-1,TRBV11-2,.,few,TGTGCCAGCACCGCGGCGGGGCCATCGTACAATGAGCAGTTCTTC,CASTAAGPSYNEQFF
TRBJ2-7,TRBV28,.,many,TGTGCCAGCAGCTATACAACTAGGCGCCAAATCACTCACGAGCAGTACTTC,CASSYTTRRQITHEQYF
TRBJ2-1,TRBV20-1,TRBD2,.,TGCAGTGCTAGAGAAAAGACTAGCGGGAGTATCTATGAGCAGTTCTTC,CSAREKTSGSIYEQFF
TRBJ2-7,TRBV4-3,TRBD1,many,TGCGCCAGCAGCCCGGGACAGAGCACCTACGAGCAGTACTTC,CASSPGQSTYEQYF
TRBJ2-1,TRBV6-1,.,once,TGTGCCAGCAGTGAAGGCTACAGGGTCAGCAATGAGCAGTTCTTC,CASSEGYRVSNEQFF
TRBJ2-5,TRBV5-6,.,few,TGTGCCAGCAGCTTGGTTCAGGGGCAAGAGACCCAGTACTTC,CASSLVQGQETQYF
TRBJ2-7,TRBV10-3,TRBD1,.,TGTGCCATCAGTGAGTCGACAGGGGGCTACTACGAGCAGTACTTC,CAISESTGGYYEQYF
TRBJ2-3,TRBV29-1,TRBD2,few,TGCAGCGTTGTTTCGGGACTAGAACCAGATACGCAGTATTTT,CSVVSGLEPDTQYF
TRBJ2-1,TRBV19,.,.,TGTGCCAGTAGTCCCCCCCCGGCTCGGAGCTCCTACAATGAGCAGTTCTTC,CASSPPPARSSYNEQFF
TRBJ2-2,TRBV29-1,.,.,TGCAGCGCTATCTACACCGGGGAGCTGTTTTTT,CSAIYTGELFF
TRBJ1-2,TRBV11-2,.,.,TGTGCCAGCAGCTTAGCTGGGGACTATGGCTACACCTTC,CASSLAGDYGYTF
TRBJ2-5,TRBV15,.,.,TGTGCCACCAGCAGAGATTGGGGGATGGAGACCCAGTACTTC,CATSRDWGMETQYF
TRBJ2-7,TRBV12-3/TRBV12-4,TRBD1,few,TGTGCCAGCAGTTTAAGACAGGGGAGCGAGCAGTACTTC,CASSLRQGSEQYF
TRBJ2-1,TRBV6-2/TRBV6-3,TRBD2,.,TGTGCCAGCAGTGGGACTAGCGTCCATGAGCAGTTCTTC,CASSGTSVHEQFF
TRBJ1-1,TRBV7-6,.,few,TGTGCCAGCAGTGAGGTCTTAAACACTGAAGCTTTCTTT,CASSEVLNTEAFF
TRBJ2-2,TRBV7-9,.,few,TGTGCCAGCAGGACCGGACGGATGAACACCGGGGAGCTGTTTTTT,CASRTGRMNTGELFF
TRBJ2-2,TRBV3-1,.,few,TGTGCCAGCAGCCAAGGGGCAGCCGGGGAGCTGTTTTTT,CASSQGAAGELFF
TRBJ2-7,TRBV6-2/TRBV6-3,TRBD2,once,TGTGCCAGCAGTTTCTCGGTCCTAGCGGGAGGCTACGAGCAGTACTTC,CASSFSVLAGGYEQYF
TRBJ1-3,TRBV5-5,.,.,TGTGCCAGCAGCTTGGATGTGGGTTCTGGAAACACCATATATTTT,CASSLDVGSGNTIYF
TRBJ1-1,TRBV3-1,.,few,TGTGCCAGCAGCCAAGTTGGTACAACCACGAACACTGAAGCTTTCTTT,CASSQVGTTTNTEAFF
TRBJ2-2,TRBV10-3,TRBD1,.,TGTGCCATACCGGGACAGGGGGCTGGAACCGGGGAGCTGTTTTTT,CAIPGQGAGTGELFF
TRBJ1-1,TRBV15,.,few,TGTGCCACCAGCAGAGGAGTGGGACAAGAAGCTTTCTTT,CATSRGVGQEAFF
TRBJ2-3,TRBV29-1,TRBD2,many,TGCAGCGTAGAGGGACTAACCTCAGGAGATACGCAGTATTTT,CSVEGLTSGDTQYF
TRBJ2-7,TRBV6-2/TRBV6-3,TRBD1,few,TGTGCCAGCAGTTACGAGCCCGGGACAGATCTTCCCGACTACGAGCAGTACTTC,CASSYEPGTDLPDYEQYF
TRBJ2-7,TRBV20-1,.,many,TGCAGTGCTAGAGATACCAGTTTTGACCACGAGCAGTACTTC,CSARDTSFDHEQYF
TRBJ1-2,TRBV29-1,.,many,TGCAGCGTTTCTTTGAGGGATGGCTACACCTTC,CSVSLRDGYTF
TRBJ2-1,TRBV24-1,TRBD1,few,TGTGCCACCGGACAGGGAATAGGTGAGCAGTTCTTC,CATGQGIGEQFF
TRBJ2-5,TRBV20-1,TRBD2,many,TGCAGTGCTAGTACGGGACTAGGGGTAGAGACCCAGTACTTC,CSASTGLGVETQYF
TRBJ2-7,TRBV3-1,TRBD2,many,TGTGCCAGCAGCCAGGGACTAGGACGGGCCCTCGAGCAGTACTTC,CASSQGLGRALEQYF
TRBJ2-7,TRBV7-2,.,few,TGTGCCAGCACCATCGGACGAACGAACTACGAGCAGTACTTC,CASTIGRTNYEQYF
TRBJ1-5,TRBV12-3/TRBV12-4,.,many,TGTGCCAGCAGTTTAGGGGCCCGCCCCCAGCATTTT,CASSLGARPQHF